The rows below give T cell receptor beta chains drawn from one sample of a study of CD8 T cells in ankylosing spondylitis. TCRdb reprocessed the 5' RACE reads with MiXCR, giving one entry per CDR3 protein. The table records 150,000 or so distinct CDR3 sequences, around 16% of them present only once. The sequencing input was blood, either unsorted or a sorted T cell fraction (not recorded which). All receptors derive from a male donor with ankylosing spondylitis or in good health (not recorded which). The CDR3 runs from the conserved cysteine through the conserved F or W.

length: 17
V: TRBV5-5
J: TRBJ2-3
CDR3: CASTHGASGRLTDTQYF

length: 14
V: TRBV5-1
J: TRBJ2-2
CDR3: CASSGGLGAGELFF

length: 13
V: TRBV2
J: TRBJ2-7
CDR3: CASSVLAGYEQYF

length: 17
V: TRBV11-1
J: TRBJ2-2
CDR3: CASSSSGGLAGTGELFF

length: 16
V: TRBV20-1
J: TRBJ2-3
CDR3: CSAREEDFSSTDTQYF

length: 14
V: TRBV20-1
J: TRBJ2-7
CDR3: CSALSSGRSYEQYF

length: 12
V: TRBV10-2
J: TRBJ1-1
CDR3: CASSESRLEAFF

length: 13
V: TRBV20-1
J: TRBJ2-1
CDR3: CSARAITGIEQFF

length: 14
V: TRBV20-1
J: TRBJ2-6
CDR3: CSAQRGAGANVLTF

length: 15
V: TRBV5-1
J: TRBJ2-1
CDR3: CASSLGRPTSDEQFF

length: 16
V: TRBV24-1
J: TRBJ2-5
CDR3: CATSDLGTGGRETQYF

length: 13
V: TRBV3-1
J: TRBJ2-1
CDR3: CASSQPGTNEQFF

length: 17
V: TRBV5-1
J: TRBJ2-2
CDR3: CASSPPLTGTNTGELFF

length: 13
V: TRBV11-2
J: TRBJ1-1
CDR3: CASSLHGTVEAFF

length: 14
V: TRBV2
J: TRBJ2-7
CDR3: CASRTGLASHEQYF

length: 16
V: TRBV5-1
J: TRBJ2-3
CDR3: CASSLGLVRSTDTQYF

length: 13
V: TRBV6-5
J: TRBJ1-1
CDR3: CATEGAVDTEAFF

length: 14
V: TRBV15
J: TRBJ1-2
CDR3: CATSRGGTNYGYTF

length: 18
V: TRBV28
J: TRBJ2-1
CDR3: CASSFAGRGLTDNNEQFF

length: 15
V: TRBV4-1
J: TRBJ2-5
CDR3: CASSHPGQGQETQYF

length: 15
V: TRBV28
J: TRBJ2-7
CDR3: CASSFFKAPNYEQYF

length: 13
V: TRBV27
J: TRBJ2-2
CDR3: CASSFRGGRELFF

length: 15
V: TRBV6-5
J: TRBJ1-4
CDR3: CASSYSFGISEKLFF

length: 14
V: TRBV5-1
J: TRBJ2-1
CDR3: CASSSLGAGDEQFF

length: 15
V: TRBV10-3
J: TRBJ2-1
CDR3: CAISDDGGRRHGQFF

length: 17
V: TRBV5-6
J: TRBJ1-5
CDR3: CASSLGPLTGSNQPQHF

length: 13
V: TRBV20-1
J: TRBJ1-1
CDR3: CSAIRDRNTEAFF

length: 13
V: TRBV30
J: TRBJ1-1
CDR3: CAWRRTVNTEAFF

length: 13
V: TRBV20-1
J: TRBJ2-3
CDR3: CSLLDSLKDTQYF

length: 21
V: TRBV20-1
J: TRBJ2-7
CDR3: CSARAPPSGRDRGRGPFEQYF

length: 13
V: TRBV7-6
J: TRBJ2-3
CDR3: CASSFTLTDTQYF

length: 15
V: TRBV12-3/TRBV12-4
J: TRBJ2-2
CDR3: CASSLLAVNTGELFF

length: 14
V: TRBV5-1
J: TRBJ1-2
CDR3: CASSGDGRNYGYTF

length: 15
V: TRBV6-2/TRBV6-3
J: TRBJ2-1
CDR3: CASSSGTTVQGEQFF

length: 15
V: TRBV5-1
J: TRBJ2-2
CDR3: CASSWTGGMAGELFF

length: 16
V: TRBV12-2
J: TRBJ2-2
CDR3: CASRLAFVGSTGELFF

length: 14
V: TRBV7-2
J: TRBJ1-4
CDR3: CASSRGRGNEKLFF

length: 14
V: TRBV18
J: TRBJ2-5
CDR3: CASSPGQHQETQYF

length: 14
V: TRBV5-1
J: TRBJ2-7
CDR3: CASSLGGTKYEQYF

length: 17
V: TRBV6-1
J: TRBJ2-3
CDR3: CASNPGLADPSTDTQYF

length: 15
V: TRBV7-9
J: TRBJ1-1
CDR3: CASSPRQGTPTEAFF

length: 14
V: TRBV6-1
J: TRBJ2-1
CDR3: CASSTGSSYNEQFF

length: 14
V: TRBV3-1
J: TRBJ2-2
CDR3: CASSQGSRTGELFF

length: 13
V: TRBV6-5
J: TRBJ2-5
CDR3: CASSWTAQETQYF

length: 15
V: TRBV24-1
J: TRBJ1-5
CDR3: CATRAGGDSNQPQHF

length: 16
V: TRBV20-1
J: TRBJ2-3
CDR3: CSSTTSGSGATDTQYF

length: 14
V: TRBV20-1
J: TRBJ2-7
CDR3: CSALAGATLYEQYF

length: 15
V: TRBV5-1
J: TRBJ1-2
CDR3: CASSLQTGSLYGYTF

length: 20
V: TRBV12-3/TRBV12-4
J: TRBJ2-7
CDR3: CASSLPRTSGRASRSYEQYF

length: 15
V: TRBV21-1
J: TRBJ2-3
CDR3: CASSKGTGHPDTQYF